These 11 T cell receptor beta chains were all obtained from the same sample, sequenced in a study of blood T cell repertoires in COVID-19 (dated by TCRdb to between 2020 and 2021). Library construction relied on the immunoSEQ multiplex PCR assay. TCRdb re-hosts the immuneACCESS table, in-frame sequences only. Its copies lack some clones; in the studies checked, an unresolved V gene accounts for under half of them, and the cause for the rest is not known. The sample contains tens of thousands of clones, roughly 90% of them found a single time. The leading ten clones occupy about 1.2% of the sample. Sequenced sample: peripheral blood. The receptors shown here come from a man aged 55 to 70 with acute or convalescent COVID-19.

The rearrangement links TRBV11-3 to TRBJ2-1; the match to TRBD1 covers 8 bases. The germline V gene has CDR1 SGHNT and CDR2 YENEEA. This CDR3 has 14 residues. Trimming at V came to 4 bases and at J to 8 bases, leaving 7 bases not matched to a gene. This CDR3 is CASSSYRGDDEQFF. The DNA of the CDR3 is TGTGCCAGCAGCTCGTACAGGGGGGACGATGAGCAGTTCTTC. Together with reference TRBV11-3 and TRBJ2-1, the CDR3 gives the full variable domain: EAGVVQSPRYKIIEKKQPVAFWCNPISGHNTLYWYLQNLGQGPELLIRYENEEAVDDSQLPKDRFSAERLKGVDSTLKIQPAELGDSAVYLCASSSYRGDDEQFFGPGTRLTVL.

The V and J genes are TRBV5-1 and TRBJ2-1, with TRBD2 matching 9 bases. Trimming at V came to 4 bases and at J to 0 bases, leaving 14 bases not matched to a gene. This CDR3 comprises 19 residues. Germline CDR1 and CDR2: SGHRS and YFSETQ. CDR3 nucleotide sequence: TGCGCCAGCAGCCTGGAGACTAGCGGTCGTTTTAGCTCCTACAATGAGCAGTTCTTC. Encoded protein: CASSLETSGRFSSYNEQFF.

The chain combines TRBV7-2 with TRBJ2-5; 10 bases agree with TRBD2. Germline V gene data show CDR1 as SGHTA and CDR2 as FQGNSA. The CDR3 length is 14 residues. Losses at the gene ends were 1 base for V and 4 bases for J; bases not matched to a gene: 0. Here the CDR3 reads CASSLGLAGETQYF. CDR3 coding DNA: TGTGCCAGCAGCTTAGGACTAGCGGGAGAGACCCAGTACTTC. The variable domain in full, with the rest retrieved from reference TRBV7-2 and TRBJ2-5, is GAGVSQSPSNKVTEKGKDVELRCDPISGHTALYWYRQSLGQGLEFLIYFQGNSAPDKSGLPSDRFSAERTGGSVSTLTIQRTQQEDSAVYLCASSLGLAGETQYFGPGTRLLVL.

The rearrangement uses TRBV19 and TRBJ1-1, with D perhaps matching TRBD1 (6 bases). V was shortened by 5 bases and J by 6 bases, with 10 bases between the two germline ends. The germline gives CDR1 LNHDA, CDR2 SQIVND (reference sequence). The CDR3 has 12 residues. The CDR3 spells CASSAHRAEAFF. In DNA form, the CDR3 reads TGTGCCAGTAGTGCCCACAGGGCTGAAGCTTTCTTT.

This rearrangement joins TRBV10-1 to TRBJ2-1; 10 nucleotides agree with TRBD2. CDR1 WNHNN and CDR2 SYGVQD come from the germline V gene (reference sequence). The CDR3 sequence is 15 residues long. The V gene end was trimmed by 5 bases and the J gene end by 3 bases; junction bases not matched to a gene: 4. CDR3 nucleotide sequence: TGCGCCAGCAGTCCCCGGACTAGCGGCTACAATGAGCAGTTCTTC. Residues: CASSPRTSGYNEQFF.

The CDR3 sequence is CSVGYGQPQHF. CDR3 in DNA: TGCAGCGTTGGCTACGGTCAGCCCCAGCATTTT. The gene calls are TRBV29-1 and TRBJ1-5; D gene uncertain. Trimming stripped 4 bases from V and 6 bases from J, with 7 bases between. CDR1 and CDR2 from the germline V gene are SQVTM and ANQGSEA. The CDR3 runs 11 residues.

The V and J genes are TRBV12-1 and TRBJ1-1; TRBD1 is taken as the D call from the table, unchecked against the DNA. TRBV12-1 is a pseudogene segment. CDR3 length: 15 amino acids. The CDR3 sequence is CASSGYRGPNTEAFF. CDR3 nucleotide sequence: TGTGCCAGCAGCGGCTACAGGGGACCGAACACTGAAGCTTTCTTT.

The chain couples TRBV5-5 to TRBJ1-1; D remains unclear. V was clipped by 2 bases and J by 11 bases, with 16 bases between them. The CDR3 has 13 amino acids. The germline gives CDR1 SGHKS, CDR2 YYEKEE (reference sequence). CDR3 coding DNA: TGTGCCAGCAGCTTAAGCGACGGCTTAGTGGCTTTCTTT. Its translation is CASSLSDGLVAFF.

The chain couples TRBV6-5 to TRBJ1-3, with D possibly TRBD1 on 5 matching bases. Germline values: CDR1 MNHEY, CDR2 SVGAGI. The CDR3 sequence is 16 residues long. V lost 0 bases and J 4 bases, leaving 13 bases between the germline ends. Here the CDR3 reads CASSYSSGTYGNTIYF. The CDR3 DNA reads as TGTGCCAGCAGTTACTCGAGCGGGACTTACGGAAACACCATATATTTT.

The chain recombines TRBV6-1 with TRBJ2-7, with 10 bases aligning to TRBD2. Trimming at V came to 4 bases and at J to 3 bases, leaving 9 bases not matched to a gene. Germline-derived CDR1 and CDR2 are MNHNS and SASEGT. The CDR3 length is 16 residues. As DNA, the CDR3 is TGTGCCAGCAGTGGGTTAGCTAGCGGGAGTAGCTACGAGCAGTACTTC. This gives the protein CASSGLASGSSYEQYF.

The chain uses TRBV7-9 and TRBJ1-1, with 8 positions matching TRBD1. After removal of 8 bases from V and 1 base from J, the junction contained 3 bases not matched to a gene. CDR1 and CDR2 from the germline V gene are SEHNR and FQNEAQ (reference sequence). This CDR3 region has 13 residues. This chain's CDR3 is CASGGTGNTEAFF. The DNA of the CDR3 is TGTGCCAGCGGGGGGACAGGGAACACTGAAGCTTTCTTT.